The 18 T cell receptor beta chains in this list originate from one sample, sequenced in a study of blood T cell repertoires in COVID-19. Only in-frame clones appear in the TCRdb table, and some are missing; sequencing was by immunoSEQ multiplex PCR. This sample has 200,000 to 300,000 clones, with roughly nine tenths found just once. Sequences were obtained from peripheral blood. Receptors originate from a man between 60 and 75 years old with acute or convalescent COVID-19.

The rearrangement joins TRBV7-3 to TRBJ2-1; TRBD2 matches at 12 bases. CDR1 and CDR2 (germline): SGHTA, FQGTGA. J gave up 8 bases and V 2 bases, and 7 bases lay outside the gene matches. The CDR3 length is 16 residues. Here the CDR3 DNA reads TGTGCCAGCAGCTTATGGGCTAGCGGGAGGGTGCATGAGCAGTTCTTC. Its protein product is CASSLWASGRVHEQFF.

The V and J genes are TRBV12-3 or TRBV12-4 and TRBJ2-1, with 7 bases aligning to TRBD2. Unmatched junction bases numbered 5, after V lost 6 bases and J lost 6 bases. The CDR3 loop spans 13 amino acids. The CDR3 DNA reads as TGTGCCAGCAGGAGGGAGGGCCGCAATGAGCAGTTCTTC. Protein product: CASRREGRNEQFF.

The chain links TRBV2 to TRBJ1-5; tentative D call: TRBD1 (6 bases). The CDR3 extends over 15 amino acids. Germline V gene sequence: CDR1 SNHLY, CDR2 FYNNEI. With 3 bases removed from V and 5 bases from J, the gap between germline ends came to 14 bases. The CDR3 protein is CASSEGDRYDQPQHF. The CDR3 nucleotides read TGTGCCAGCAGTGAGGGTGACAGGTACGATCAGCCCCAGCATTTT.

The V and J genes are TRBV6-5 and TRBJ1-1; the D gene is possibly TRBD1 (6 bases). The ends were cut back, 8 bases at V and 6 bases at J, with 19 bases in the middle. This CDR3 region has 14 residues. Germline V gene lookup returns CDR1 MNHEY and CDR2 SVGAGI. Here the CDR3 reads CASGTGTLGAEAFF. The CDR3, as DNA: TGTGCCAGCGGCACAGGGACACTTGGGGCTGAAGCTTTCTTT.

This rearrangement joins TRBV29-1 to TRBJ1-2; 7 bases align to TRBD1. V lost 4 bases, J lost 2 bases, and 10 bases stayed unmatched. Germline V gives CDR1 SQVTM, CDR2 ANQGSEA. This CDR3 is built from 15 residues. DNA of the CDR3: TGCAGCGTTGGACCCGACAGGGACGTGAACTATGGCTACACCTTC. Amino acid sequence: CSVGPDRDVNYGYTF.

This clone was observed a single time. Different DNA sequences within this sample yield the same CDR3. The chain joins TRBV5-4 to TRBJ2-1; D remains ambiguous. V lost 2 bases and J 0 bases, leaving 3 bases between the germline ends. This CDR3 has 13 residues. From germline, CDR1 is SGHNT and CDR2 YYREEE (reference sequence). CDR3 in amino acids: CASSFLSYNEQFF. CDR3 nucleotide sequence: TGTGCCAGCAGCTTCCTCTCCTACAATGAGCAGTTCTTC.

The chain recombines TRBV11-2 with TRBJ2-3; 7 bases line up with TRBD1. The CDR3 is 15 residues long. Germline assignment: CDR1 SGHAT and CDR2 FQNNGV. Trimming removed 2 bases from V and 4 bases from J; junction bases left unmatched: 6. This chain's CDR3 is CASSLPGQQPDTQYF. Written as DNA, the CDR3 is TGTGCCAGCAGCTTACCGGGACAGCAGCCAGATACGCAGTATTTT.

The CDR3 sequence is CASSLGQSEAFF. The DNA of the CDR3 is TGTGCCAGCAGCTTGGGACAGTCTGAAGCTTTCTTT. This chain joins TRBV11-2 and TRBJ1-1; 7 bases are a match to TRBD1. The germline CDR1 and CDR2 sequences are SGHAT and FQNNGV. This CDR3 region has 12 residues. Trimming cost V 3 bases and J 6 bases; bases outside gene matches: 1.

The chain carries TRBV7-8 and TRBJ1-6; 8 bases agree with TRBD1. This CDR3 comprises 15 residues. CDR1 is SGHVS, CDR2 FQNEAQ, per germline. V shed 5 bases and J 5 bases; nucleotides not matched to a gene: 5. The CDR3 region has the DNA TGTGCCAGCAGCCTCCGGACAGGGAATAATTCACCCCTCCACTTT. Amino acid sequence: CASSLRTGNNSPLHF.

The chain couples TRBV6-2 or TRBV6-3 to TRBJ2-7, with 11 bases identical to TRBD2. CDR1 MNHEY and CDR2 SVGEGT come from the germline V gene. The V segment lost 5 bases and the J segment 1 base; nucleotides outside the gene matches: 13. The CDR3 has 18 residues. The CDR3 DNA follows: TGTGCCAGCAGTCCCCAGTCCATAGCGGGAGGGCGGTCCTACGAGCAGTACTTC. Amino acids: CASSPQSIAGGRSYEQYF.

The chain couples TRBV6-5 to TRBJ1-5; 7 bases line up with TRBD1. Germline lookup yields CDR1 MNHEY and CDR2 SVGAGI. This CDR3 region has 15 residues. Losses at the gene ends were 8 bases for V and 4 bases for J; bases not matched to a gene: 11. The CDR3 coding sequence is TGTGCCAGCCAGATTCGGGACAGCCCTAATCAGCCCCAGCATTTT. Translating it yields CASQIRDSPNQPQHF.

This chain uses TRBV2 with TRBJ2-2; D remains ambiguous. The germline CDR1 and CDR2 sequences are SNHLY and FYNNEI. Between the trimmed V and J ends, which lost 6 bases and 0 bases, there was a span of 11 bases. The CDR3 totals 15 residues. CDR3 loop: CASRARLTNTGELFF. The CDR3 bases are TGTGCCAGCAGGGCCAGGCTAACGAACACCGGGGAGCTGTTTTTT. Using reference TRBV2 and TRBJ2-2 for the parts outside the CDR3, the full variable domain is EPEVTQTPSHQVTQMGQEVILRCVPISNHLYFYWYRQILGQKVEFLVSFYNNEISEKSEIFDDQFSVERPDGSNFTLKIRSTKLEDSAMYFCASRARLTNTGELFFGEGSRLTVL.

The chain is built from TRBV4-2 and TRBJ1-2, with 7 positions matching TRBD1. V lost 0 bases and J lost 5; bases outside the gene matches: 6. Per the germline V gene, CDR1 is LGHNA and CDR2 is YNFKEQ. This CDR3 is 15 amino acids long. The chain's CDR3 is CASSQDGDSEYGYTF. CDR3 nucleotides: TGTGCCAGCAGCCAAGATGGGGACAGTGAATATGGCTACACCTTC.

The gene calls are TRBV4-3 and TRBJ2-2, with 9 bases fitting TRBD1. V trimming: 0 bases; J trimming: 0 bases; junction bases outside the gene matches: 5. This CDR3 has 18 amino acids. CDR1 and CDR2 (germline): LGHNA, YSLEER. DNA for the CDR3: TGCGCCAGCAGCCAAGATCTTCGGGACAGGGCGAACACCGGGGAGCTGTTTTTT. Amino acid sequence: CASSQDLRDRANTGELFF.

This clone was seen more than once but under ten times. V and J are TRBV5-5 and TRBJ1-4, with 9 positions matching TRBD1. After removal of 0 bases from V and 8 bases from J, the junction contained 5 bases not matched to a gene. The germline CDR1 and CDR2 sequences are SGHKS and YYEKEE (reference sequence). CDR3 length equals 15 residues. The CDR3, as DNA: TGTGCCAGCAGCTTGGGGGACAGGGCGGCCGAAAAACTGTTTTTT. Amino acids: CASSLGDRAAEKLFF. Full variable domain (outside the CDR3, taken from reference TRBV5-5 and TRBJ1-4): DAGVTQSPTHLIKTRGQQVTLRCSPISGHKSVSWYQQVLGQGPQFIFQYYEKEERGRGNFPDRFSARQFPNYSSELNVNALLLGDSALYLCASSLGDRAAEKLFFGSGTQLSVL.

V is TRBV6-5 and J is TRBJ2-7; 10 bases line up with TRBD1. CDR3 length equals 13 residues. The J segment lost 4 bases and the V segment lost 10 bases, leaving 7 bases of the junction unmatched. The germline gives CDR1 MNHEY, CDR2 SVGAGI. The CDR3: CATRDRGLYEQYF. The CDR3 DNA is TGTGCCACCCGGGACAGGGGTTTATACGAGCAGTACTTC.

This sequence joins TRBV19 and TRBJ1-5; 11 bases align to TRBD1. Germline CDR1 and CDR2: LNHDA and SQIVND (reference sequence). This CDR3 has 18 residues. Germline trimming cut 1 base from V and 2 bases from J; bases unmatched to any gene: 7. CDR3 in DNA: TGTGCCAGTAGTATAGGGACAGGGGGCGCGGTTGGCAATCAGCCCCAGCATTTT. Amino acid sequence: CASSIGTGGAVGNQPQHF.

This chain links TRBV11-2 with TRBJ2-7; 11 bases fit TRBD2. Germline V gene data show CDR1 as SGHAT and CDR2 as FQNNGV. The J segment lost 4 bases and the V segment lost 4 bases, leaving 3 bases of the junction unmatched. The CDR3 is 14 residues long. CDR3 sequence: CASSSWTSGYEQYF. Here the CDR3 DNA reads TGTGCCAGCAGCTCCTGGACTAGCGGGTACGAGCAGTACTTC.